Listed here is a single T cell receptor (beta chain). Primers: 60 Vbeta forward and 13 Jbeta reverse. Libraries were prepared by immunoSEQ multiplex PCR; TCRdb keeps only in-frame clonotypes and omits some of them. The table has some 110,000 clones, roughly 80% seen once. The source of the sample is a study of cytomegalovirus exposure and HLA in healthy donors. The CDR3 runs to 17 residues. V lost 6 bases, J lost 0 bases, and 8 bases stayed unmatched. The germline gives CDR1 MNHEY, CDR2 SMNVEV (reference sequence). This rearrangement joins TRBV27 to TRBJ1-4, with 9 bases that match TRBD1. The material sequenced was PBMCs. The source of this sequence is a man aged 25 to 40 in good health and CMV-seropositive. CDR3: CASSPGTGRATNEKLFF. DNA for the CDR3: TGTGCCAGCAGCCCCGGGACAGGGCGTGCAACTAATGAAAAACTGTTTTTT.